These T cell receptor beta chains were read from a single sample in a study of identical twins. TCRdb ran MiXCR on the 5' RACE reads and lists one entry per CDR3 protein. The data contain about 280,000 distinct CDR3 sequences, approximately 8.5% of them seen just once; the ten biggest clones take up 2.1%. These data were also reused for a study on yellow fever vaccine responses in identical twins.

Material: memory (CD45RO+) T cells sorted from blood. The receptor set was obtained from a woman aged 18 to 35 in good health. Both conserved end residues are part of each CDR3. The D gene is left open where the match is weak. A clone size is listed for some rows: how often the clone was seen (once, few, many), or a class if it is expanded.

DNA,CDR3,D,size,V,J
TGCAGCGTTGAAGTGGGACAGGCGTACTATGGCTACACCTTC,CSVEVGQAYYGYTF,TRBD1,many,TRBV29-1,TRBJ1-2
TGTGCCAGCAGTGATACCCCGGCGACAGGGGGCAACAGGGGGAACAATGAGCAGTTCTTC,CASSDTPATGGNRGNNEQFF,TRBD1,NA,TRBV2,TRBJ2-1
TGCGCCAGCAGCTCGCAATTAGGTGGACGAAACACCATATATTTT,CASSSQLGGRNTIYF,NA,many,TRBV5-1,TRBJ1-3
TGTGCCACCAGCAGAGATCTTGGGGGCCAGAACACTGAAGCTTTCTTT,CATSRDLGGQNTEAFF,NA,many,TRBV15,TRBJ1-1
TGTGCCAGCAGCTCATCTGACGGGGCCGGGGAGCTGTTTTTT,CASSSSDGAGELFF,NA,many,TRBV12-3/TRBV12-4,TRBJ2-2
TGTGCCAGCAGCCACAGAGGGGAGCAGTACTTC,CASSHRGEQYF,NA,many,TRBV5-6,TRBJ2-7
TGTGCCAGCAGCTTAGATCCCAAGATTAATGAAAAACTGTTTTTT,CASSLDPKINEKLFF,NA,many,TRBV11-2,TRBJ1-4
TGCGCCAGTCGACAGGGTGGTTTCGCGGATACGCAGTATTTT,CASRQGGFADTQYF,TRBD1,many,TRBV5-1,TRBJ2-3
TGTGCCAGCAGTTATTCGGGTAGGGGCACCCACAATGAGCAGTTCTTC,CASSYSGRGTHNEQFF,NA,NA,TRBV6-9,TRBJ2-1
TGCAGTGCTAGGGACTACCGCAGCACAGATACGCAGTATTTT,CSARDYRSTDTQYF,NA,NA,TRBV20-1,TRBJ2-3
TGTGCCAGCAGTTTAGATGGGACAAGCTATGGCTACACCTTC,CASSLDGTSYGYTF,NA,NA,TRBV12-3/TRBV12-4,TRBJ1-2
TGTGCCAGCAGCTTCGAGCGGGCTAGCGGGGCTAGCTCCTACGAGCAGTACTTC,CASSFERASGASSYEQYF,TRBD2,few,TRBV11-2,TRBJ2-7
TGTGCCAGCAGTTTTGGCGGGAGGAACACCTACAATGAGCAGTTCTTC,CASSFGGRNTYNEQFF,TRBD2,many,TRBV12-3/TRBV12-4,TRBJ2-1
TGTGCCAGCAGTGAGAGAGCTTACGAGCAGTACTTC,CASSERAYEQYF,NA,many,TRBV12-3/TRBV12-4,TRBJ2-7
TGTGCCAGCAGCCTGTCTAGCGGACAAGCGTACAATGAGCAGTTCTTC,CASSLSSGQAYNEQFF,TRBD2,few,TRBV4-2,TRBJ2-1
TGTGCCAGCAGCTTATCGGGCCTCGGGACAGCTTTCCACGAGCAGTACTTC,CASSLSGLGTAFHEQYF,TRBD1,many,TRBV11-2,TRBJ2-7
TGTGCCAGCAGCCCGAACCGGGACACCCAAGAGACCCAGTACTTC,CASSPNRDTQETQYF,NA,few,TRBV7-7,TRBJ2-5
TGCAGTGCTAGTATACCGAGCGGGGGCTCCTACGAGCAGTACTTC,CSASIPSGGSYEQYF,TRBD2,few,TRBV20-1,TRBJ2-7
TGTGCCAGCAGCCGGGACAGGAGCAATCAGCCCCAGCATTTT,CASSRDRSNQPQHF,TRBD1,many,TRBV7-2,TRBJ1-5
TGTGCCAGCAGCTTAACTAGCGGGGATAGCCAGTACTTC,CASSLTSGDSQYF,TRBD2,NA,TRBV5-6,TRBJ2-5
TGTGCCAGCACCAGGACTAGCGGGGGCCCTCGGGTCCCTAACACCGGGGAGCTGTTTTTT,CASTRTSGGPRVPNTGELFF,TRBD2,NA,TRBV12-3/TRBV12-4,TRBJ2-2
TGTGCCACCAGTGAGGATGGGGTTAAGGGCAAAAACATTCAGTACTTC,CATSEDGVKGKNIQYF,NA,many,TRBV24-1,TRBJ2-4
TGTGCCAGCAGCCCAAACCCGGTACACCGGATTGAGACGCAGTATTTT,CASSPNPVHRIETQYF,NA,few,TRBV7-9,TRBJ2-3
TGTGCCAGCTCCCGGGGCGGGAGTAACACTGAAGCTTTCTTT,CASSRGGSNTEAFF,NA,many,TRBV28,TRBJ1-1
TGTGCCAGCAGTTTTAAGGCGGGAGGGCCCGATGAGCAGTTCTTC,CASSFKAGGPDEQFF,TRBD2,many,TRBV6-5,TRBJ2-1
TGCGCCAGCAGCTGGGGACAGGAATACAATGAGCAGTTCTTC,CASSWGQEYNEQFF,TRBD1,NA,TRBV5-1,TRBJ2-1
TGCGCCAGCAGCTGGACAGGGGCCACCGGGGAGCTGTTTTTT,CASSWTGATGELFF,TRBD1,few,TRBV5-1,TRBJ2-2
TGCAGTGCTCCCAAGACAGCACGTCCCGAACAAGAGACCCAGTACTTC,CSAPKTARPEQETQYF,NA,many,TRBV20-1,TRBJ2-5
TGTGCCAGCAGAGGACTAGCGGGAGCGGGAGATGAGCAGTTCTTC,CASRGLAGAGDEQFF,TRBD2,few,TRBV6-1,TRBJ2-1
TGCGCCAGCAGCGCGGGGACAGGGCGCACAGATACGCAGTATTTT,CASSAGTGRTDTQYF,TRBD1,many,TRBV5-1,TRBJ2-3
TGCAGTGCTAAGGCGGGACTCTCCTACGAGCAGTACTTC,CSAKAGLSYEQYF,NA,few,TRBV20-1,TRBJ2-7
TGCGCCAGCAGCCGAACCACAGGTTACGCCGGCGAGCAGTACTTC,CASSRTTGYAGEQYF,NA,few,TRBV5-1,TRBJ2-7
TGTGCCAGCTCACCACCGGGGACGGTTGAGCAGTTCTTC,CASSPPGTVEQFF,NA,NA,TRBV18,TRBJ2-1
TGTGCCAGCAGACTAGCGGGAGCGTCCAATGAGCAGTTCTTC,CASRLAGASNEQFF,TRBD2,few,TRBV6-2/TRBV6-3,TRBJ2-1
TGTGCTAGTGGTTTGTCGGCGGGGGGGACAGATACGCAGTATTTT,CASGLSAGGTDTQYF,TRBD2,many,TRBV12-5,TRBJ2-3
TGTGCCAGCAGCGCTCTTCTCGATCAGCCCCAGCATTTT,CASSALLDQPQHF,NA,few,TRBV11-2,TRBJ1-5
TGCAGCGTTGATCCGGAGATCTATGGCTACACCTTC,CSVDPEIYGYTF,NA,many,TRBV29-1,TRBJ1-2